This record looks at one TCR beta chain sequence and its context. This sample stems from a study of blood T cell repertoires in COVID-19. Background on the study: COVID-19 samples, acute and convalescent, were from the United States, Italy and Spain. PBMCs, B-cell-depleted T cells, or T cells were the source of the cDNA or gDNA that made up the material.

This CDR3 region has 15 residues. Deletions cut 1 base from V and 4 bases from J, with 13 bases between. Germline V gives CDR1 LGHNA, CDR2 YSLEER. The data were produced by immunoSEQ multiplex PCR, yet TCRdb's version contains in-frame clones alone and is incomplete. The sample includes around 170,000 clones, roughly 77% of them seen just once. This rearrangement joins TRBV4-3 to TRBJ1-2; the D gene is possibly TRBD1 (5 bases). The clonotype comes from a man between 70 and 80 years old with active or convalescent COVID-19. Sequencing input: peripheral blood. The CDR3 DNA reads TGCGCCAGCAGCCAAGCCCCAGGGTCTTTCTATGGCTACACCTTC. It translates to CASSQAPGSFYGYTF.